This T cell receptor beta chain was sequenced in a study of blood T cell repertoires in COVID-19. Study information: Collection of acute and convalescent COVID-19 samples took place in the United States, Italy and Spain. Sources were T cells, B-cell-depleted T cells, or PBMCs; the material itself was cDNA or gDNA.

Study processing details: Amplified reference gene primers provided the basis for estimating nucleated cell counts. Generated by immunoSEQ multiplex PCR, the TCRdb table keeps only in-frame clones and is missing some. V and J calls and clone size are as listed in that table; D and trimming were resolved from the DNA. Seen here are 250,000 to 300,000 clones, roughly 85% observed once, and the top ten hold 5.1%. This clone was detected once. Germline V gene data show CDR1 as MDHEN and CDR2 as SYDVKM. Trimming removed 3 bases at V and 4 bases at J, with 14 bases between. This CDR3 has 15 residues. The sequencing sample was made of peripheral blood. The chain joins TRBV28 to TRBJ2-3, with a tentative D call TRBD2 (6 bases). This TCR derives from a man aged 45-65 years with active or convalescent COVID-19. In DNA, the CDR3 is TGTGCCAGCAGTTTTGGCGGGATAGGCTCAGATACGCAGTATTTT. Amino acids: CASSFGGIGSDTQYF. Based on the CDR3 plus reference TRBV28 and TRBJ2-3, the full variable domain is DVKVTQSSRYLVKRTGEKVFLECVQDMDHENMFWYRQDPGLGLRLIYFSYDVKMKEKGDIPEGYSVSREKKERFSLILESASTNQTSMYLCASSFGGIGSDTQYFGPGTRLTVL.